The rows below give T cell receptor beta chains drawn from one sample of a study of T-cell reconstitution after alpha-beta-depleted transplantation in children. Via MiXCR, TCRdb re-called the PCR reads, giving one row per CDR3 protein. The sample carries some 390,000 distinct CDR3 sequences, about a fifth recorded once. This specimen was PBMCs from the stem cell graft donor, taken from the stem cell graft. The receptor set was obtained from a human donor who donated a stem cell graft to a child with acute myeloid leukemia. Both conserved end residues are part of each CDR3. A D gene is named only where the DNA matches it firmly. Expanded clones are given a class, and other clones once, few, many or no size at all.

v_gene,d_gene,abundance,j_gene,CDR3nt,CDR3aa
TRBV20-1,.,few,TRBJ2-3,TGCAGTGCTAGAGATTCGAGGTCAGATACGCAGTATTTT,CSARDSRSDTQYF
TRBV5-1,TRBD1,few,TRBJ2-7,TGCGCCAGCAGACAGGGGGTAAACCCCTACGAGCAGTACTTC,CASRQGVNPYEQYF
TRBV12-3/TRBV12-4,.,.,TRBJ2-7,TGTGCCAGCAGTGGACTATCCTCCTACGAGCAGTACTTC,CASSGLSSYEQYF
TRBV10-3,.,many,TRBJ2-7,TGTGCCATCAGTGAAAAACAGGGAGGGGACGAGCAGTACTTC,CAISEKQGGDEQYF
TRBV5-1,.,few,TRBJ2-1,TGCGCCAGCAGCTTGGAAGGGTATCTGTGGGCAAGAACCTACAATGAGCAGTTCTTC,CASSLEGYLWARTYNEQFF
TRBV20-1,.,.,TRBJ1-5,TGCAGTGCTCTTGGACGGCAGTCGGGGCAGCCCCAGCATTTT,CSALGRQSGQPQHF
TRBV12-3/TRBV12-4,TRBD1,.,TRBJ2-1,TGTGCCAGCAGTTCACGACAGGGTTGGAACAATGAGCAGTTCTTC,CASSSRQGWNNEQFF
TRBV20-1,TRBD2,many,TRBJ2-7,TGCAGTGCTAGAGACTTCCTTCGTAAGACTAGCGGGGGCTACGAGCAGTACTTC,CSARDFLRKTSGGYEQYF
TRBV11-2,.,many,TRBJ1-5,TGTGCCAGCAGCTATCAAAGCAATCAGCCCCAGCATTTT,CASSYQSNQPQHF
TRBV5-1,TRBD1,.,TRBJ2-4,TGCGCCAGCAGCTTCAATAGGGGGCGAGACATTCAGTACTTC,CASSFNRGRDIQYF
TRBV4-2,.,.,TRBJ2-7,TGTGCCAGCAGCCAAGACGGCGGGAAGGGCTCCTACGAGCAGTACTTC,CASSQDGGKGSYEQYF
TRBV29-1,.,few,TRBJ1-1,TGCAGCGTTGAAGCGGTGCAGGGTAATTCTGAAGCTTTCTTT,CSVEAVQGNSEAFF
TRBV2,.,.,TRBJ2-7,TGTGCCAGCAGCCTAGCTCAACCATACTCCTACGAGCAGTACTTC,CASSLAQPYSYEQYF
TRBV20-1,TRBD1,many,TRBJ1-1,TGCAGCGCTAGACAGGGGGCGGACACTGAAGCTTTCTTT,CSARQGADTEAFF
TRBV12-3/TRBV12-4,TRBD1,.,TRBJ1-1,TGTGCCAGCATCCCCAGGGGGTGGGAGAACACTGAAGCTTTCTTT,CASIPRGWENTEAFF
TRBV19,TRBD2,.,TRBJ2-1,TGTGCCAGCACAGGGACTAGCGGATACTCCTACAATGAGCAGTTCTTC,CASTGTSGYSYNEQFF
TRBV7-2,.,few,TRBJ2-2,TGTGCCATCAGGAGCCTACACACCGGGGAGCTGTTTTTT,CAIRSLHTGELFF
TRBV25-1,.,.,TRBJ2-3,TGTGCCAGCAGTGAAACCGCAGATACGCAGTATTTT,CASSETADTQYF
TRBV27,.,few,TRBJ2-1,TGTGCCAGCAGTTTTGGTGGGGAGAACAATGAGCAGTTCTTC,CASSFGGENNEQFF
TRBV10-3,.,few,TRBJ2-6,TGTGCCATCAGTCTGGAAGCTGGGGCCAACGTCCTGACTTTC,CAISLEAGANVLTF
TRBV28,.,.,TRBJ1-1,TGTGCCAGCAGTTTCGGCCGCAGGGCTGAAGCTTTCTTT,CASSFGRRAEAFF
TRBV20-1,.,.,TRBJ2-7,TGCAGTGCTAACCCCCCGGGGAGTTCCTACGAGCAGTACTTC,CSANPPGSSYEQYF
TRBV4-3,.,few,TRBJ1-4,TGCGCCAGCAGCCCAGACAGGTTCAATGAAAAACTGTTTTTT,CASSPDRFNEKLFF
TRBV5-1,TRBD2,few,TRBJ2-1,TGCGCCAGCCTTAGGGCTAGCGGTGCCTCCTACAATGAGCAGTTCTTC,CASLRASGASYNEQFF
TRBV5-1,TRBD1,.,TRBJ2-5,TGCGCCAGCAGCATTCAGGGGGCGTCAAGGGAGACCCAGTACTTC,CASSIQGASRETQYF
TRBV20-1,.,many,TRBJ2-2,TGCAGTGCGGTATGGCGGAGGGGCACCGGGGAGCTGTTTTTT,CSAVWRRGTGELFF
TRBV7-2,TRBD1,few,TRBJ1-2,TGTGCCAGCAGCTTACAAGGACAGGTTCCACGCACCTTC,CASSLQGQVPRTF
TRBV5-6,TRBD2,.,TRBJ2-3,TGTGCCAGCAGCTTTGAGCGGGGAGATACGCAGTATTTT,CASSFERGDTQYF
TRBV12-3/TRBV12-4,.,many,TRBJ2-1,TGTGCCAGCATTCCGGGACGGGGATGGGACAATGAGCAGTTCTTC,CASIPGRGWDNEQFF
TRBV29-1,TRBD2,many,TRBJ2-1,TGCAGCCTCACTAGCGGGAGCGCGAATGAGCAGTTCTTC,CSLTSGSANEQFF
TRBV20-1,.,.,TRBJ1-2,TGCAGTGCTGACAGGACCTCCAGGGCGACTTGGTATGGCTACACCTTC,CSADRTSRATWYGYTF
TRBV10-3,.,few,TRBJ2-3,TGTGCCATCAGTGCCCCACGCTTGGATACGCAGTATTTT,CAISAPRLDTQYF
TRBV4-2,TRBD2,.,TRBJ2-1,TGTGCCAGCAGCCAAGAATGGGCGGGGGGCGATGAGCAGTTCTTC,CASSQEWAGGDEQFF
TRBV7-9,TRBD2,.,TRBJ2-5,TGTGCCAGCAGCCCCACCGGGACTACCAGAGAGACCCAGTACTTC,CASSPTGTTRETQYF
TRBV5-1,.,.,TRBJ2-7,TGCGCCAGCAGCCCCAGGGGTCACGAGCAGTACTTC,CASSPRGHEQYF
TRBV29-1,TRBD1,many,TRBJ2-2,TGCAGCGTCCGGACAGGGCCCGCGAACACCGGGGAGCTGTTTTTT,CSVRTGPANTGELFF
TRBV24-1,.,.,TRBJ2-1,TGTGCCACCAGTGATGGGGGCGATGAGCAGTTCTTC,CATSDGGDEQFF
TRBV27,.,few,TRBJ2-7,TGTGCCAGCCGTCGCGCCGGGGCCTTGGCCGAGCAGTACTTC,CASRRAGALAEQYF
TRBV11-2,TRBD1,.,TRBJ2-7,TGTGCCAGCAGCTTAGTTTCAGGGGGAACCTACGAGCAGTACTTC,CASSLVSGGTYEQYF
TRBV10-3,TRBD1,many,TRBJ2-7,TGTGCCATCACCACCGGACAGGGAGATTACGAGCAGTACTTC,CAITTGQGDYEQYF
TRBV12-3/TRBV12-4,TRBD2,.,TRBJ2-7,TGTGCCAGCAGTTTTCGGCTAGCGGGAGGACTCGAGCAGTACTTC,CASSFRLAGGLEQYF
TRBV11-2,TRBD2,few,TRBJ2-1,TGTGCCAGCAGCTTAGAGGCTAGCGGGACGCATGAGCAGTTCTTC,CASSLEASGTHEQFF
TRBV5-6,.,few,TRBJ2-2,TGTGCCAGCAGCTTGCCCAGCGCTGAGCTGTTTTTT,CASSLPSAELFF
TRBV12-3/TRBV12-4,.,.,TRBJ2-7,TGTGCCAGCAGTTTCGGGACCCGGAGCTCCTACGAGCAGTACTTC,CASSFGTRSSYEQYF
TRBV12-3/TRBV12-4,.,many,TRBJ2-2,TGTGCCAGCAGTTTAGGTCAGATTGCCGAGCTGTTTTTT,CASSLGQIAELFF
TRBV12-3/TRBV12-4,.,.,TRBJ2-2,TGTGCCAGCAAATGGAACGGTGGTGCAGCCTCCGGGGAGCTGTTTTTT,CASKWNGGAASGELFF
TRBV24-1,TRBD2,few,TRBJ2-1,TGTGCCACCAGTGATTATCTAGCGGGAAATGAGCAGTTCTTC,CATSDYLAGNEQFF
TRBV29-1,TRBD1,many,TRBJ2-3,TGCAGCGTTGAGCAGGGGGCCGCAGATACGCAGTATTTT,CSVEQGAADTQYF
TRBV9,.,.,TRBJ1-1,TGTGCCAGCAGCGCCAGCCCACGGCCGACAGACACTGAAGCTTTCTTT,CASSASPRPTDTEAFF
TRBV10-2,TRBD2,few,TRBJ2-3,TGCGCCAGCAGTGAGACTAGCGGGATTGGTGGTACGCAGTATTTT,CASSETSGIGGTQYF
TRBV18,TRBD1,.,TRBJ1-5,TGTGCCAGCTCACGGGGACAGGTATCATCCCAGCCCCAGCATTTT,CASSRGQVSSQPQHF
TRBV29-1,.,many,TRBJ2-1,TGCAGCGTTGAAGTGGCCTTTCTGGGGGAAGGGCAGTTCTTC,CSVEVAFLGEGQFF
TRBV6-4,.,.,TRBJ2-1,TGTGCCAGCAGGGAAATAGAGGAGGGTGAGCAGTTCTTC,CASREIEEGEQFF
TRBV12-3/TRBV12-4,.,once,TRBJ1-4,TGTGCCAGCACCTCGGAGGCAACTAATGAAAAACTGTTTTTT,CASTSEATNEKLFF
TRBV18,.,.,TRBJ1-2,TGTGCCAGCTCACCACCGGGAACGGGAGGCTACACCTTC,CASSPPGTGGYTF
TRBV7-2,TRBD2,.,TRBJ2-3,TGTGCCAGCAGCCTATGGGACTACCTAGGGACAGATACGCAGTATTTT,CASSLWDYLGTDTQYF
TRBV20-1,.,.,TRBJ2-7,TGCAGTGCTAGCCAGACTGGGACCTACGAGCAGTACTTC,CSASQTGTYEQYF
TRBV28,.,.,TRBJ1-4,TGTGCCAGCAGTTTAGGTAGGGGAGGTGGAGAAAAACTGTTTTTT,CASSLGRGGGEKLFF
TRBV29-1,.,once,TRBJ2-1,TGCAGCGTTCTTGTCGCGAATTACAATGAGCAGTTCTTC,CSVLVANYNEQFF